This TCR beta chain was sequenced in a study of blood T cell repertoires in COVID-19. About the research overall: PBMCs, B-cell-depleted T cells, or T cells were the source of the cDNA or gDNA that made up the material.

Germline V gives CDR1 MNHNS, CDR2 SASEGT. The V gene end was trimmed by 2 bases and the J gene end by 4 bases; junction bases not matched to a gene: 6. CDR3 length: 16 amino acids. Study processing details: Reference gene primer amplification gave nucleated cell count estimates. This table comes from immunoSEQ multiplex PCR, and its TCRdb copy is limited to in-frame clones, with some not included. V and J calls and clone size come straight from that table; D and trimming were deduced from the DNA. The profile shows a few hundred thousand clones, 75% to 90% of them singletons. The rearrangement joins TRBV6-1 to TRBJ2-3; 10 bases fit TRBD2. The receptor's source is a man aged 30 to 39 with active or convalescent COVID-19. Input material: peripheral blood. CDR3 residues: CASSELSGGASDTQYF. The CDR3 DNA is TGTGCCAGCAGTGAACTCAGCGGGGGGGCCTCAGATACGCAGTATTTT.